The TCR beta chain described here comes from a study of cytomegalovirus exposure and HLA in healthy donors. Across the study: About 200 million T cells yielded about 120 million unique TCR beta sequences, as an earlier analysis found.

V gave up 4 bases and J gave up 2 bases; unmatched junction bases: 8. Germline V gene data show CDR1 as SGHTA and CDR2 as FQGNSA. This CDR3 has 16 amino acids. The PCR used 60 Vbeta and 13 Jbeta primers. In the authors' workflow: Later work found roughly 80 million unique TCR beta chains, with 9.5 million to 12 million shared. TCRdb's table, derived via immunoSEQ multiplex PCR, lists solely in-frame clones and lacks some. V and J calls and clone size are those listed in that table; D and trimming were worked out from the DNA. The sample lists 100,000 to 150,000 clones, 80% to 90% occurring once. This receptor was obtained from a man in his forties in good health and CMV-seronegative. V is TRBV7-2 and J is TRBJ1-5; 7 bases agree with TRBD1. Sequenced: PBMCs. As DNA, the CDR3 is TGTGCCAGCAGCTCCGGACAGGCCCTAGGCAATCAGCCCCAGCATTTT. Translating gives CASSSGQALGNQPQHF.